One sample yielded the 13 T cell receptor beta chains listed below, sequenced in a study of T cell changes during pregnancy in multiple sclerosis. Measured with immunoSEQ multiplex PCR; TCRdb has only the in-frame clones, and not every one. The table has roughly 15,000 clones, 84% seen once; the top ten hold roughly a sixth. The material was CD8+ T cells from peripheral blood mononuclear cells, obtained in the third trimester of pregnancy. The source of these receptors is a female donor in good health, enrolled as a control in a pregnancy study.

This clone has just one count. V and J are TRBV15 and TRBJ2-5, with 12 nucleotides matching TRBD2. Germline values: CDR1 LNHNV, CDR2 YYDKDF (reference sequence). Trimming removed 0 bases from V and 4 bases from J; junction bases left unmatched: 12. CDR3 length equals 19 residues. DNA for the CDR3: TGTGCCACCAGCAGAGATTCCTGGCTAGCGGGGGGGAATGGAGAGACCCAGTACTTC. It yields the protein CATSRDSWLAGGNGETQYF.

The chain joins TRBV15 to TRBJ1-4; tentative D call: TRBD1 (5 bases). Looked up from germline, CDR1 is LNHNV and CDR2 is YYDKDF (reference sequence). V shed 5 bases and J shed 2 bases, with 12 bases lying between them. This CDR3 contains 15 residues. The CDR3 sequence: CATSRGEGTNEKLFF. CDR3 nucleotides: TGTGCCACCAGCCGGGGGGAGGGGACTAATGAAAAACTGTTTTTT. The full variable domain, rest sourced from reference TRBV15 and TRBJ1-4, is DAMVIQNPRYQVTQFGKPVTLSCSQTLNHNVMYWYQQKSSQAPKLLFHYYDKDFNNEADTPDNFQSRRPNTSFCFLDIRSPGLGDTAMYLCATSRGEGTNEKLFFGSGTQLSVL.

This clone has a handful of counts. The chain links TRBV7-9 to TRBJ2-1; D call uncertain. The CDR3 length is 11 residues. Trimming removed 7 bases from V and 8 bases from J, with 9 bases in between. Germline loops: CDR1 SEHNR, CDR2 FQNEAQ (reference sequence). The chain's CDR3 is CASTPPYEQFF. The CDR3 nucleotides are TGTGCCAGCACCCCCCCCTATGAGCAGTTCTTC. Using reference TRBV7-9 and TRBJ2-1 for the parts outside the CDR3, the full variable domain is DTGVSQNPRHKITKRGQNVTFRCDPISEHNRLYWYRQTLGQGPEFLTYFQNEAQLEKSRLLSDRFSAERPKGSFSTLEIQRTEQGDSAMYLCASTPPYEQFFGPGTRLTVL.

Written as DNA, the CDR3 is TGCGCCAGCAGCCAAGATCTCAGCGGAAGCTCCTACAATGAGCAGTTCTTC. It encodes CASSQDLSGSSYNEQFF. This sequence joins TRBV4-1 and TRBJ2-1; perhaps TRBD2 as D (5 bases). V was pared by 0 bases and J by 0 bases, with 12 bases between. The length of the CDR3 is 17 residues. CDR1 is MGHRA, CDR2 YSYEKL, per germline.

This chain joins TRBV30 and TRBJ1-1, with no clear D. This CDR3 is 13 amino acids long. Trimming took 2 bases from V and 0 from J, leaving 7 bases between them. The V gene's germline CDR1 is GTSNPN and CDR2 SVGIG (reference sequence). The CDR3: CAWSSVMNTEAFF. The DNA of the CDR3 is TGTGCCTGGAGTTCGGTCATGAACACTGAAGCTTTCTTT. Full variable domain (outside the CDR3, taken from reference TRBV30 and TRBJ1-1): SQTIHQWPATLVQPVGSPLSLECTVEGTSNPNLYWYRQAAGRGLQLLFYSVGIGQISSEVPQNLSASRPQDRQFILSSKKLLLSDSGFYLCAWSSVMNTEAFFGQGTRLTVV.

V usage is TRBV9 and J usage is TRBJ1-5; no firm D call. Per germline, CDR1 SGDLS and CDR2 YYNGEE. V lost 0 bases to trimming and J lost 3 bases, with 10 bases between them. This CDR3 has 15 amino acids. The CDR3 sequence is CASSVGGGDNQPQHF. The CDR3 coding sequence is TGTGCCAGCAGCGTAGGAGGAGGAGACAATCAGCCCCAGCATTTT.

Regarding this clone: Sequence at one end of the junction differs from germline and may be a read error. This CDR3 is CASTEGWGLVYEQYF. The CDR3 DNA is TGTGCCAGCACTGAAGGCTGGGGACTAGTCTACGAGCAGTACTTC. The genes are TRBV2 and TRBJ2-7; 8 bases are shared with TRBD2. The CDR3 length is 15 residues. Germline-derived CDR1 and CDR2 are SNHLY and FYNNEI.

There are a few counts of this clone. The rearrangement joins TRBV6-1 to TRBJ2-2; tentatively, D is TRBD1 (5 bases). Germline-derived CDR1 and CDR2 are MNHNS and SASEGT. This CDR3 has 15 residues. V lost 4 bases and J lost 6, with 15 bases in between. This CDR3 is CASSGQFGGAGELFF. DNA for the CDR3: TGTGCCAGCAGTGGACAGTTCGGTGGCGCCGGGGAGCTGTTTTTT.

The rearrangement uses TRBV27 and TRBJ2-7; possible D gene TRBD1, 5 bases. The CDR3 is 16 residues long. The V end was cut by 5 bases, the J end by 1 base, with 18 bases between. Germline V lookup: CDR1 MNHEY, CDR2 SMNVEV (reference sequence). CDR3 amino acids: CASSRDDSFPSYEQYF. In DNA, the CDR3 is TGTGCCAGCAGTCGTGATGACAGTTTTCCTTCCTACGAGCAGTACTTC.

The chain combines TRBV4-3 with TRBJ2-5; 9 nucleotides agree with TRBD2. The CDR3 loop spans 17 amino acids. Germline trimming cut 0 bases from V and 5 bases from J; bases unmatched to any gene: 10. The germline CDR1 and CDR2 sequences are LGHNA and YSLEER. Written as DNA, the CDR3 is TGCGCCAGCAGCCAAGATGGGCCTGCGGGGGGGAGGGAGACCCAGTACTTC. Protein: CASSQDGPAGGRETQYF.

V and J are TRBV29-1 and TRBJ2-3, with TRBD2 identical over 7 bases. The germline V gene has CDR1 SQVTM and CDR2 ANQGSEA. With 2 bases clipped from V and 1 base from J, the junction kept 6 bases outside the gene matches. The CDR3 has 15 amino acids. CDR3 residues: CSVETLAVRTDTQYF. In DNA, the CDR3 is TGCAGCGTTGAAACCCTAGCGGTGCGCACAGATACGCAGTATTTT.

The gene calls are TRBV5-1 and TRBJ1-1; TRBD1 might be the D (6 bases). The germline V gene encodes CDR1 SGHRS and CDR2 YFSETQ. The CDR3 sequence is 17 residues long. V shed 0 bases and J shed 1 base, with 16 bases lying between them. Written as DNA, the CDR3 is TGCGCCAGCAGCTTGGCAGGGCCAGGGGTGGGGAACACTGAAGCTTTCTTT. Translating gives CASSLAGPGVGNTEAFF.

By share, this clone counts as medium-sized. The V gene is TRBV11-3, the J gene TRBJ2-7; 10 bases are shared with TRBD1. Germline trimming cut 5 bases from V and 4 bases from J; bases unmatched to any gene: 11. The CDR3 totals 16 residues. The germline V gene encodes CDR1 SGHNT and CDR2 YENEEA. The CDR3 DNA follows: TGTGCCAGCAGCCCCCCACCGGGGACAGGGGTTTACGAGCAGTACTTC. This encodes CASSPPPGTGVYEQYF.